This T cell receptor (beta chain) originates from a study of regulatory T cells in long-lasting Graves disease. Construction of TCR beta libraries relied on iRepertoire HTBI primers and on Arm-PCR targeting CDR3 regions. As processed by the authors: Across samples, roughly 64 TRBV and some 13 TRBJ segments were found. In TCRdb, the multiplex PCR reads were re-called with MiXCR into one record per CDR3 protein. The V and J calls were not made by the authors but by TCRdb's processing. This sample yields around 300,000 distinct CDR3 sequences, of which around 21% are seen a single time; about 56% belongs to the top ten. General study findings and limits: Favored usage of TRBV28, TRBJ1-2 and TRBJ2-5 was recorded in persistent disease.

This clonotype came up a few times. Its antigen is unidentified. As to time point: persistent/refractory GD, antithyroid drugs over 5 years with positive TRAb. RNA extracted from PBMCs served as the sequencing template. The CDR3 extends over 12 amino acids. Germline V gene lookup returns CDR1 SNHLY and CDR2 FYNNEI. V shed 6 bases and J shed 13 bases, with 15 bases lying between them. The origin of this receptor is a female donor with Graves disease. This material consisted of peripheral blood mononuclear cells (PBMCs), taken when the disease was refractory, from a patient treated with antithyroid drugs. The chain couples TRBV2 to TRBJ2-2; D gene uncertain. This CDR3 reads CASRWTPATLFF. In DNA form, the CDR3 reads TGTGCCAGCAGGTGGACCCCGGCTACGCTGTTTTTT. Based on the CDR3 plus reference TRBV2 and TRBJ2-2, the full variable domain is EPEVTQTPSHQVTQMGQEVILRCVPISNHLYFYWYRQILGQKVEFLVSFYNNEISEKSEIFDDQFSVERPDGSNFTLKIRSTKLEDSAMYFCASRWTPATLFFGEGSRLTVL.